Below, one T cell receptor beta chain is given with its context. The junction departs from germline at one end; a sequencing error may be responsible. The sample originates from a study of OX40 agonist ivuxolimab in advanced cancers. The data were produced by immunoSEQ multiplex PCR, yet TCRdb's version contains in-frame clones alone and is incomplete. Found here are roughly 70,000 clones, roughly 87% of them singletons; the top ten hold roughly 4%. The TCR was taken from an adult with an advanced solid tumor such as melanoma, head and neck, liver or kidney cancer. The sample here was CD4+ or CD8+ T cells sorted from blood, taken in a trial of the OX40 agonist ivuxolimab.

The CDR3 coding sequence is TGCGCCGCGGGTCGGGACAGGGGTTCCCGGGGAGCTGTTTTT. This sequence encodes CAAGRDRGSRGAVF. V usage is TRBV5-1 and J usage is TRBJ2-2, with TRBD1 matching 10 bases. The CDR3 consists of 14 residues. Looked up from germline, CDR1 is SGHRS and CDR2 is YFSETQ.